This is a list of T cell receptor beta chains from one sample in a study of blood T cell repertoires in COVID-19. Assay: immunoSEQ multiplex PCR; the TCRdb copy retains only in-frame clones and omits some. The profile shows some 130,000 clones, about four fifths of them singletons. The source material was peripheral blood. The receptors were gathered from a man at least 80 years old with acute or convalescent COVID-19. Each CDR3 is given with its conserved first and last residue. A D gene is named only where the DNA matches it firmly. Expanded clones are given a class, and other clones once, few, many or no size at all.

NA	TRBJ1-3	NA	TRBV5-1	CASSLEQGLSGNTIYF	TGCGCCAGCAGCTTGGAGCAGGGCTTGTCTGGAAACACCATATATTTT
NA	TRBJ2-3	TRBD2	TRBV24-1	CATSDSSGEVLTQYF	TGTGCCACCAGTGATTCTAGCGGGGAGGTCCTTACGCAGTATTTT
NA	TRBJ2-4	TRBD2	TRBV5-6	CASSLVAGGGIQYF	TGTGCCAGCAGCTTGGTTGCCGGCGGGGGCATTCAGTACTTC
NA	TRBJ1-6	TRBD1	TRBV10-2	CASNEGQGYNSPLHF	TGCGCCAGCAATGAAGGACAGGGATATAATTCACCCCTCCACTTT
NA	TRBJ2-7	NA	TRBV4-3	CASSLRRTHDEQYF	TGCGCCAGCAGCCTTAGACGGACTCACGACGAGCAGTACTTC
NA	TRBJ2-1	NA	TRBV18	CASSDTNEQFF	TGTGCCAGCTCAGATACTAATGAGCAGTTCTTC
NA	TRBJ2-7	TRBD1	TRBV27	CASSRQGQGFYEQYF	TGTGCCAGCAGTAGGCAGGGACAGGGGTTCTACGAGCAGTACTTC
NA	TRBJ1-5	NA	TRBV19	CASSMNQNQPQHF	TGTGCCAGTAGTATGAATCAGAATCAGCCCCAGCATTTT
NA	TRBJ2-5	NA	TRBV29-1	CSVFAQETQYF	TGCAGCGTTTTCGCCCAGGAGACCCAGTACTTC
NA	TRBJ2-3	TRBD2	TRBV5-1	CASSLDASGSRVDTQYF	TGCGCCAGCAGCTTGGATGCTAGCGGGTCACGAGTAGATACGCAGTATTTT
NA	TRBJ2-5	NA	TRBV24-1	CATSDFQGTEETQYF	TGTGCCACCAGTGATTTTCAGGGAACCGAAGAGACCCAGTACTTC
NA	TRBJ2-3	TRBD1	TRBV24-1	CATSDLLGGAPDTQYF	TGTGCCACCAGTGATTTGTTAGGGGGCGCCCCAGATACGCAGTATTTT
NA	TRBJ2-5	TRBD1	TRBV3-1/TRBV3-2	CASSQVGRGPQETQYF	TGTGCCAGCAGCCAAGTCGGAAGGGGGCCCCAAGAGACCCAGTACTTC
NA	TRBJ1-6	NA	TRBV7-8	CASSLKPISPLHF	TGTGCCAGCAGCTTAAAACCTATTTCACCCCTCCACTTT
once	TRBJ1-1	NA	TRBV30	CAWSTGGRTEAFF	TGTGCCTGGAGTACGGGGGGGCGGACTGAAGCTTTCTTT
NA	TRBJ2-7	NA	TRBV5-6	CASSILQGTYEQYF	TGTGCCAGCAGCATATTACAGGGTACCTACGAGCAGTACTTC
once	TRBJ1-1	TRBD1	TRBV6-6	CASRATGTANTEAFF	TGTGCCAGCAGGGCAACCGGGACAGCGAACACTGAAGCTTTCTTT
once	TRBJ1-3	NA	TRBV7-6	CASSLEGSSGNTIYF	TGTGCCAGCAGCTTAGAAGGGAGCTCTGGAAACACCATATATTTT
NA	TRBJ2-7	NA	TRBV5-1	CASSFTDRNYEQYF	TGCGCCAGCAGCTTCACCGACAGAAACTACGAGCAGTACTTC
NA	TRBJ1-5	NA	TRBV6-6	CASSYTPGPNQPQHF	TGTGCCAGCAGTTATACTCCAGGGCCAAATCAGCCCCAGCATTTT
NA	TRBJ2-7	TRBD1	TRBV18	CASSPEGQGGYEQYF	TGTGCCAGCTCACCGGAGGGACAGGGGGGGTACGAGCAGTACTTC
NA	TRBJ1-5	NA	TRBV19	CASSPGQKNQPQHF	TGTGCCAGTAGTCCAGGACAGAAAAATCAGCCCCAGCATTTT
NA	TRBJ1-1	TRBD1	TRBV6-5	CASSRPGQGAPEAFF	TGTGCCAGCAGTCGGCCGGGACAGGGGGCCCCTGAAGCTTTCTTT
few	TRBJ1-1	NA	TRBV19	CASSTTPNTEAFF	TGTGCCAGTAGTACGACACCGAACACTGAAGCTTTCTTT
NA	TRBJ2-2	NA	TRBV6-5	CASSHYTGELFF	TGTGCCAGCTCCCATTACACCGGGGAGCTGTTTTTT
many	TRBJ2-1	TRBD1	TRBV9	CASQGTGLNEQFF	TGTGCCAGCCAGGGGACAGGGCTCAATGAGCAGTTCTTC
NA	TRBJ1-4	TRBD1	TRBV5-6	CASSFLAGGGKLFF	TGTGCCAGCAGCTTCCTTGCAGGGGGAGGAAAACTGTTTTTT
NA	TRBJ2-3	NA	TRBV9	CASSYSLWGATDTQYF	TGTGCCAGCAGCTACTCGCTCTGGGGCGCCACAGATACGCAGTATTTT
NA	TRBJ1-5	NA	TRBV27	CASSLEGLMDQPQHF	TGTGCCAGCAGTTTGGAGGGGTTAATGGATCAGCCCCAGCATTTT
NA	TRBJ2-3	TRBD1	TRBV5-1	CASSGRTGSTDTQYF	TGCGCCAGCAGCGGCCGGACAGGTAGCACAGATACGCAGTATTTT
NA	TRBJ1-1	TRBD1	TRBV11-1	CASSLMGQGQKAFF	TGTGCCAGCAGCTTAATGGGACAGGGGCAGAAAGCTTTCTTT
many	TRBJ1-1	TRBD1	TRBV19	CASSIDQGGGGGTEAFF	TGTGCCAGTAGTATAGATCAAGGAGGGGGCGGAGGCACTGAAGCTTTCTTT
NA	TRBJ2-6	NA	TRBV6-5	CASSPSWSGANVLTF	TGTGCCAGCAGTCCTAGTTGGTCTGGGGCCAACGTCCTGACTTTC
few	TRBJ1-5	TRBD1	TRBV4-2	CASSQGTGTGVGRGNQPQHF	TGTGCCAGCAGCCAAGGAACTGGGACAGGGGTTGGTCGGGGCAATCAGCCCCAGCATTTT
once	TRBJ2-7	TRBD1	TRBV7-2	CASSARGDRDYEQYF	TGTGCCAGCAGCGCTCGCGGGGACAGGGATTACGAGCAGTACTTC
NA	TRBJ2-2	NA	TRBV19	CASSETPGVAGELFF	TGTGCCAGCTCAGAGACCCCAGGGGTCGCCGGGGAGCTGTTTTTT
few	TRBJ1-2	NA	TRBV4-1	CASSQPAGRDYGYTF	TGCGCCAGCAGCCAGCCTGCGGGACGGGACTATGGCTACACCTTC
once	TRBJ2-1	TRBD2	TRBV9	CASRPPGGRNEQFF	TGTGCCAGCAGACCACCGGGAGGAAGAAATGAGCAGTTCTTC
NA	TRBJ1-6	NA	TRBV5-6	CASSLVGQGVNSPLHF	TGTGCCAGCAGCTTGGTAGGCCAGGGCGTTAATTCACCCCTCCACTTT
NA	TRBJ2-1	TRBD2	TRBV5-8	CASRSGLAHRGNEQFF	TGTGCCAGCAGGTCGGGACTAGCTCACCGGGGGAATGAGCAGTTCTTC
NA	TRBJ2-3	NA	TRBV19	CASSIAKGGHRASTDTQYF	TGTGCCAGTAGTATAGCCAAGGGGGGGCACAGGGCGAGCACAGATACGCAGTATTTT
NA	TRBJ2-3	TRBD2	TRBV9	CASSTGLASDTQYF	TGTGCCAGCAGCACCGGACTAGCGAGCGATACGCAGTATTTT
NA	TRBJ2-1	NA	TRBV5-6	CASSLAAPPTAVF	TGTGCCAGCAGCTTAGCAGCGCCCCCCACGGCGGTCTTC
NA	TRBJ2-7	NA	TRBV30	CAWSRDNYEQYF	TGTGCCTGGAGCCGGGACAACTACGAGCAGTACTTC
NA	TRBJ2-2	NA	TRBV5-4	CASSSATGFTGELFF	TGTGCCAGCAGCTCCGCGACGGGTTTCACCGGGGAGCTGTTTTTT
NA	TRBJ2-5	TRBD1	TRBV7-2	CASSSGTGEETQYF	TGTGCCAGCAGCTCCGGGACAGGGGAAGAGACCCAGTACTTC
once	TRBJ2-7	NA	TRBV10-3	CASRQVTSYEQYF	TGTGCCAGCCGACAGGTAACATCCTACGAGCAGTACTTC
NA	TRBJ1-3	TRBD1	TRBV9	CASSAGPTGSGNTIYF	TGTGCCAGCAGCGCAGGGCCGACAGGGTCCGGAAACACCATATATTTT
few	TRBJ1-6	NA	TRBV7-2	CASSFTAVGSGSPLHF	TGTGCCAGCAGCTTCACCGCCGTAGGCTCAGGGTCACCCCTCCACTTT
NA	TRBJ2-3	TRBD2	TRBV29-1	CSARRLVGGDTQYF	TGCAGCGCCCGCCGACTAGTGGGGGGGGATACGCAGTATTTT
NA	TRBJ2-7	TRBD2	TRBV6-1	CASSDETSGGGEQYF	TGTGCCAGCAGTGACGAGACTAGCGGGGGAGGCGAGCAGTACTTC
NA	TRBJ2-3	TRBD2	TRBV15	CATSRLGAGLDTQYF	TGTGCCACCAGCAGACTTGGAGCGGGGTTAGATACGCAGTATTTT
NA	TRBJ1-1	NA	TRBV7-2	CASSPPVNTEAFF	TGTGCCAGCAGCCCACCGGTGAACACTGAAGCTTTCTTT
NA	TRBJ1-1	NA	TRBV19	CASQMGGTEAFF	TGTGCCAGTCAAATGGGGGGTACTGAAGCTTTCTTT
NA	TRBJ2-2	NA	TRBV3-1/TRBV3-2	CASSQEWRRGGTGELFF	TGTGCCAGCAGCCAAGAATGGCGGAGGGGAGGCACCGGGGAGCTGTTTTTT
few	TRBJ2-1	NA	TRBV19	CASSIPREGTYNEQFF	TGTGCCAGTAGTATACCGAGGGAAGGGACCTACAATGAGCAGTTCTTC
NA	TRBJ1-1	TRBD1	TRBV7-8	CASSSGQGAETEAFF	TGTGCCAGCAGCTCGGGACAGGGGGCTGAGACTGAAGCTTTCTTT
NA	TRBJ1-2	TRBD1	TRBV28	CASSAGQGFYGYTF	TGTGCCAGCAGTGCAGGACAGGGGTTCTATGGCTACACCTTC
NA	TRBJ2-3	TRBD1	TRBV7-9	CASTGQGSTDTQYF	TGTGCCAGCACCGGACAGGGGAGCACAGATACGCAGTATTTT
NA	TRBJ2-5	TRBD2	TRBV11-3	CASSLRQAGAQETQYF	TGTGCCAGCAGCTTAAGGCAAGCGGGGGCCCAAGAGACCCAGTACTTC